These 12 T cell receptor beta chains came from one sample sequenced in a study of CD8 T cells in ankylosing spondylitis. MiXCR was run by TCRdb on the 5' RACE reads, yielding one entry per CDR3 protein. The sample gives approximately 250,000 distinct CDR3 sequences, roughly 8.2% of which show up once; 4% to 5% is in the top ten. Sequenced sample: blood, either unsorted or a sorted T cell fraction (not recorded which). The receptors derive from a female donor with ankylosing spondylitis or in good health (not recorded which).

This clonotype has a count of ten or more. The rearrangement links TRBV18 to TRBJ2-3; D is unresolved. Trimming left V 2 bases short and J 6 bases short, with 3 bases between. Germline loops: CDR1 KGHSH, CDR2 LQKENI. CDR3 size: 11 residues. CDR3 sequence: CASSPADTQYF. The CDR3 DNA follows: TGTGCCAGCTCACCAGCGGATACGCAGTATTTT. Combining the CDR3 with reference TRBV18 and TRBJ2-3 gives the whole variable domain NAGVMQNPRHLVRRRGQEARLRCSPMKGHSHVYWYRQLPEEGLKFMVYLQKENIIDESGMPKERFSAEFPKEGPSILRIQQVVRGDSAAYFCASSPADTQYFGPGTRLTVL.

This clonotype was seen at least ten times. The chain is built from TRBV20-1 and TRBJ2-3; 10 nucleotides align to TRBD2. With V trimmed by 1 base and J by 14 bases, 12 bases remained unmatched. The CDR3 is made up of 14 amino acids. CDR1 is DFQATT, CDR2 SNEGSKA, per germline (reference sequence). The chain's CDR3 is CSARVPSGRARPYF. In nucleotides, the CDR3 is TGCAGTGCTAGAGTACCCAGCGGGAGGGCCCGTCCGTATTTT.

This clonotype was recorded many times. V is TRBV4-3 and J is TRBJ2-7, with D hard to call. The CDR3 runs to 14 residues. Per germline, CDR1 LGHNA and CDR2 YSLEER. Trimming pared 0 bases from V and 1 base from J, leaving 7 bases between. The CDR3 region is CASSQDGLSYEQYF. CDR3 bases: TGCGCCAGCAGCCAAGACGGTTTATCCTACGAGCAGTACTTC.

This clonotype was counted many times. This chain uses TRBV6-2 or TRBV6-3 with TRBJ2-1; possible D gene TRBD2, 5 bases. The CDR3 contains 11 residues. In germline, CDR1 is MNHEY, CDR2 SVGEGT. Trimming took off 11 bases at V and 10 bases at J, with 15 bases between the two ends. Here the CDR3 reads CAVSRRREQFF. CDR3 nucleotide sequence: TGTGCCGTCTCAAGACGGAGGGAGCAGTTCTTC.

This clonotype came up many times. CDR3: CASSNYGSLANEQFF. In DNA form, the CDR3 reads TGTGCCAGCAGTAATTACGGGTCCCTGGCTAATGAGCAGTTCTTC. The chain carries TRBV6-1 and TRBJ2-1; no firm D call. CDR1 and CDR2 (germline): MNHNS, SASEGT. V was cut by 5 bases and J by 7 bases, with 18 bases left in between. This CDR3 has 15 residues.

This clonotype was seen many times. V usage is TRBV21-1 and J usage is TRBJ2-1; the table's TRBD2 call for D was not verified on the DNA. TRBV21-1 is deemed a pseudogene. The CDR3 has 19 residues. The CDR3 DNA sequence: TGTGCCAGCAGCAAATGTGATAGCGGGAGGAGTTGTCCCTACAATGAGCAGTTCTTC. It is translated as CASSKCDSGRSCPYNEQFF.

This clonotype occurred many times. The rearrangement uses TRBV7-2 and TRBJ2-2, with D maybe TRBD1 (6 bases). Germline assignment: CDR1 SGHTA and CDR2 FQGNSA. The CDR3 has 15 residues. The V gene lost 6 bases and the J gene lost 8 bases, with 19 bases spanning the gap. In DNA, the CDR3 is TGTGCCAGCAGACCTGCTATACAGGGACGAGGGGAGCTGTTTTTT. It translates to CASRPAIQGRGELFF.

The sample holds a few counts of this clonotype. This chain connects TRBV7-2 to TRBJ2-3, with unresolved D. Germline V lookup: CDR1 SGHTA, CDR2 FQGNSA. Deletions cut 4 bases from V and 5 bases from J, with 4 bases between. CDR3 size: 11 residues. The CDR3 DNA follows: TGTGCCAGCAGCTGGGTAGATACGCAGTATTTT. It encodes CASSWVDTQYF.

There are many counts of this clonotype. The J gene is TRBJ2-1, the V gene TRBV14; D possibly corresponds to TRBD2 (6 bases). The V end was cut by 0 bases, the J end by 8 bases, with 20 bases between. The V gene's germline CDR1 is SGHDN and CDR2 FVKESK. The CDR3 length is 17 residues. CDR3 DNA: TGTGCCAGCAGCCAAGATCTTCCCGGAGGGGCTTTCGATGAGCAGTTCTTC. Protein: CASSQDLPGGAFDEQFF.

The chain employs TRBV20-1 and TRBJ2-1, with TRBD2 as a possible D gene (6 bases). This CDR3 is 14 amino acids long. Looked up from germline, CDR1 is DFQATT and CDR2 is SNEGSKA (reference sequence). V lost 8 bases, J lost 0 bases, and 14 bases lay in between. This CDR3 is CSSPLGGSYNEQFF. In DNA, the CDR3 is TGCAGTTCCCCCCTCGGGGGCTCCTACAATGAGCAGTTCTTC.

This clonotype was observed many times. This chain uses TRBV4-3 with TRBJ2-3; the D is unclear. This CDR3 contains 17 residues. The germline V gene has CDR1 LGHNA and CDR2 YSLEER. V lost 0 bases to trimming and J lost 2 bases, with 15 bases between them. CDR3 nucleotides: TGCGCCAGCAGCCAAGATCAAGATAGTTCTCTCACAGATACGCAGTATTTT. Protein: CASSQDQDSSLTDTQYF.

This clonotype has just a few counts. The J gene is TRBJ2-3, the V gene TRBV9; D is uncertain. With 4 bases removed from V and 2 bases from J, the gap between germline ends came to 11 bases. Germline CDR1 reads SGDLS; CDR2 reads YYNGEE. The CDR3 length is 14 residues. CDR3 residues: CASSPRRSTDTQYF. The CDR3 DNA reads as TGTGCCAGCAGCCCAAGACGGTCCACAGATACGCAGTATTTT.